This TCR beta chain was identified in a study of graft-versus-host responses after intestinal transplantation. As for the study in general: Transplants were multivisceral, liver-intestinal, or isolated intestinal.

Unmatched junction bases numbered 11, after V lost 4 bases and J lost 7 bases. This CDR3 contains 16 residues. The germline gives CDR1 MNHEY, CDR2 SMNVEV (reference sequence). Profiling relied on immunoSEQ multiplex PCR, and the TCRdb table lists in-frame clones only, not all of them. The table shows just over 20,000 clones, with around 92% occurring only once. The clonotype comes from a human patient who received an intestinal transplant, so some T cells may come from the graft donor. The chain couples TRBV27 to TRBJ2-5; 11 nucleotides match TRBD2. Sequences were derived from PBMCs, sampled about 250 days after intestinal transplant. The CDR3 DNA reads as TGTGCCAGCAGTTATACTAGCGGGAGCCCACAGGGGACCCAGTACTTC. Its translation is CASSYTSGSPQGTQYF.